This entry lists 10 T cell receptor beta chains sequenced from one sample in a study of blood T cell repertoires in COVID-19 (TCRdb year 2020). The protocol used for the library was the immunoSEQ multiplex PCR assay. TCRdb holds this immuneACCESS table with in-frame rearrangements only. Some clones are missing; in checked studies, unresolved V genes explain under half, and the rest has no known cause. The sample table lists more than 110,000 clones, about 82% of them with a count of one. 2.5% to 3.5% of the sample rests with the top ten. The sequencing sample was made of peripheral blood. These receptors all stem from a man aged 50-60 years with acute or convalescent COVID-19.

The chain joins TRBV27 to TRBJ1-1; perhaps TRBD1 as D (5 bases). Per the germline V gene, CDR1 is MNHEY and CDR2 is SMNVEV (reference sequence). V dropped 4 bases and J dropped 2 bases, with 11 bases sitting between them. The CDR3 loop spans 14 amino acids. The CDR3 here is CASSWSGINTEAFF. Here the CDR3 DNA reads TGTGCCAGCAGTTGGTCAGGGATCAACACTGAAGCTTTCTTT.

The genes are TRBV5-1 and TRBJ2-5; 9 bases agree with TRBD1. The germline gives CDR1 SGHRS, CDR2 YFSETQ. The CDR3 extends over 14 amino acids. The ends lost 5 bases at V and 5 bases at J; junction bases unmatched: 7. CDR3 in amino acids: CASSYGTGTETQYF. CDR3 coding DNA: TGCGCCAGCAGTTATGGGACAGGGACCGAGACCCAGTACTTC. The variable domain in full, completed from reference TRBV5-1 and TRBJ2-5, reads KAGVTQTPRYLIKTRGQQVTLSCSPISGHRSVSWYQQTPGQGLQFLFEYFSETQRNKGNFPGRFSGRQFSNSRSEMNVSTLELGDSALYLCASSYGTGTETQYFGPGTRLLVL.

This clone has a single count. The chain is built from TRBV6-5 and TRBJ2-1, with 7 nucleotides matching TRBD2. With 7 bases clipped from V and 6 bases from J, the junction kept 12 bases outside the gene matches. The CDR3 is made up of 15 amino acids. From germline, CDR1 is MNHEY and CDR2 SVGAGI. CDR3 DNA sequence: TGTGCCAGCAAAGTTGGTGGGAGGGGTGCCAATGAGCAGTTCTTC. The encoded protein is CASKVGGRGANEQFF.

The rearrangement joins TRBV7-9 to TRBJ2-3; D unclear. Looked up from germline, CDR1 is SEHNR and CDR2 is FQNEAQ (reference sequence). The V end was cut by 4 bases, the J end by 6 bases, with 5 bases between. This CDR3 has 11 amino acids. The CDR3 reads CASSSSDTQYF. The CDR3 DNA sequence: TGTGCCAGCAGCTCCTCCGATACGCAGTATTTT.

The chain employs TRBV28 and TRBJ2-3; 7 positions agree with TRBD2. CDR3 length: 13 amino acids. Trimming took 11 bases from V and 2 from J; bases not matched to a gene: 7. Germline V lookup: CDR1 MDHEN, CDR2 SYDVKM. CDR3 in amino acids: CAGKLAATDTQYF. In nucleotides, the CDR3 is TGTGCCGGTAAGCTAGCGGCCACAGATACGCAGTATTTT.

The chain carries TRBV28 and TRBJ2-3, with a tentative D call TRBD2 (6 bases). V dropped 5 bases and J dropped 2 bases, with 20 bases sitting between them. The CDR3 is made up of 17 amino acids. Per germline, CDR1 MDHEN and CDR2 SYDVKM. The CDR3 loop is CASSHPGLGEATDTQYF. Here the CDR3 DNA reads TGTGCCAGCAGTCACCCGGGGCTAGGGGAGGCCACAGATACGCAGTATTTT.

There are a few counts of this clone. The genes are TRBV5-4 and TRBJ1-3, with 8 positions matching TRBD1. After removal of 4 bases from V and 0 bases from J, the junction contained 6 bases not matched to a gene. The germline CDR1 and CDR2 sequences are SGHNT and YYREEE (reference sequence). The CDR3 length is 16 residues. The CDR3 DNA sequence: TGTGCCAGCAGCGCGGACAGGGCGAGCTCTGGAAACACCATATATTTT. This translates into CASSADRASSGNTIYF.

The CDR3 sequence: CASSLGQEGDTQYF. The CDR3 DNA is TGCGCCAGCAGCTTGGGACAGGAAGGGGATACGCAGTATTTT. V is TRBV5-1 and J is TRBJ2-3; a weak D match, TRBD1 (6 bases). The CDR3 is 14 residues long. Trimming left V 0 bases short and J 6 bases short, with 11 bases between. Germline loops: CDR1 SGHRS, CDR2 YFSETQ. Using reference TRBV5-1 and TRBJ2-3 for the parts outside the CDR3, the full variable domain is KAGVTQTPRYLIKTRGQQVTLSCSPISGHRSVSWYQQTPGQGLQFLFEYFSETQRNKGNFPGRFSGRQFSNSRSEMNVSTLELGDSALYLCASSLGQEGDTQYFGPGTRLTVL.

The chain couples TRBV18 to TRBJ1-1; possible D gene TRBD1, 6 bases. The germline gives CDR1 KGHSH, CDR2 LQKENI. The V gene lost 5 bases and the J gene lost 0 bases, with 13 bases spanning the gap. The CDR3 is 15 residues long. The CDR3 region is CASSFTQGMNTEAFF. Written as DNA, the CDR3 is TGTGCCAGCTCATTTACACAGGGTATGAACACTGAAGCTTTCTTT.

V usage is TRBV2 and J usage is TRBJ2-5; 11 bases match TRBD2. CDR1 is SNHLY, CDR2 FYNNEI, per germline. This CDR3 has 15 residues. V trimming: 8 bases; J trimming: 0 bases; junction bases outside the gene matches: 5. CDR3 protein: CASDPSGGYQETQYF. CDR3 DNA sequence: TGTGCCAGCGACCCTAGCGGGGGGTACCAAGAGACCCAGTACTTC.